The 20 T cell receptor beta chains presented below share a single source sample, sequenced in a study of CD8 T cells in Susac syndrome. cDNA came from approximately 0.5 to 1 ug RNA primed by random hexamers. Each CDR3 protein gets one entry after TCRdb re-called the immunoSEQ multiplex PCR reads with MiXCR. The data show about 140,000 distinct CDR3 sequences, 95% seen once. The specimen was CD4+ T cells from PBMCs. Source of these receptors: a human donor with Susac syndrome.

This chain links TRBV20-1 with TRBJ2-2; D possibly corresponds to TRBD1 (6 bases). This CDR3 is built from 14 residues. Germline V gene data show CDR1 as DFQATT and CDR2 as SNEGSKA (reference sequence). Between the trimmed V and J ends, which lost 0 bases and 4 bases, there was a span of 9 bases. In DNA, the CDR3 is TGCAGTGCTAGAGATCAGGGGAGCACCGGGGAGCTGTTTTTT. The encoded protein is CSARDQGSTGELFF.

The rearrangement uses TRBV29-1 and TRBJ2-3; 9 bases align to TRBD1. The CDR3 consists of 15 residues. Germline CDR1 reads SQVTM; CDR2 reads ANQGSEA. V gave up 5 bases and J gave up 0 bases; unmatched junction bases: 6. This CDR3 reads CSVPTGGPSTDTQYF. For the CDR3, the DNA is TGCAGCGTTCCGACAGGGGGGCCTAGCACAGATACGCAGTATTTT.

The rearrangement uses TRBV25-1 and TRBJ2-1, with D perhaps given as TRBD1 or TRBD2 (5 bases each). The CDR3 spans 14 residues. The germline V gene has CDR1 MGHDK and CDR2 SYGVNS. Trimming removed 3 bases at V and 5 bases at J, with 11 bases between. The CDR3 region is CASSDSGTHNEQFF. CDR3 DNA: TGTGCCAGCAGTGATTCCGGGACCCACAATGAGCAGTTCTTC.

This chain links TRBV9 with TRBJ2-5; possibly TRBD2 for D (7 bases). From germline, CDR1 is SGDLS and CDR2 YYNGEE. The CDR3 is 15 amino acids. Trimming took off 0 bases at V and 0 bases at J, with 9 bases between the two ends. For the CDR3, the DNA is TGTGCCAGCAGCGTAGCGGGGGGCCACCAAGAGACCCAGTACTTC. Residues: CASSVAGGHQETQYF.

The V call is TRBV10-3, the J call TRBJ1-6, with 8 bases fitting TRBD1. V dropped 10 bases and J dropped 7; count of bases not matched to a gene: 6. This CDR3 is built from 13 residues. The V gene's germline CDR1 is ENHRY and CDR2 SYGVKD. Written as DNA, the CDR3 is TGTGCCAGCCTTCGGGACAGGAATTCACCCCTCCACTTT. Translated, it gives CASLRDRNSPLHF.

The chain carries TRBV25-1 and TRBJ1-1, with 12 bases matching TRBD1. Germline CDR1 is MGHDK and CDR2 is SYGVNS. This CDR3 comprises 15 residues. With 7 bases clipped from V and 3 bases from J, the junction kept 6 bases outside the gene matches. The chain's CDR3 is CASTAGQGAYTEAFF. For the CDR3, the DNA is TGTGCCAGCACCGCGGGACAGGGGGCGTACACTGAAGCTTTCTTT.

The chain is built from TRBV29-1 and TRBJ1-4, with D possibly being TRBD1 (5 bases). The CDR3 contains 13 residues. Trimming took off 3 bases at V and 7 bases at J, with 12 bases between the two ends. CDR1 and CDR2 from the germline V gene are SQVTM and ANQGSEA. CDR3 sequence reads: CSVEGPGGEKLFF. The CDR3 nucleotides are TGCAGCGTTGAGGGGCCTGGCGGTGAAAAACTGTTTTTT.

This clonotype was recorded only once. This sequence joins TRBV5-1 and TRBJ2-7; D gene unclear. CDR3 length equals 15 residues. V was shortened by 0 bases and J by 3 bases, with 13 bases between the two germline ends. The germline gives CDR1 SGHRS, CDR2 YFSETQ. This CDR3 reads CASSLVYRANYEQYF. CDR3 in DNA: TGCGCCAGCAGCTTGGTTTACCGGGCCAACTACGAGCAGTACTTC.

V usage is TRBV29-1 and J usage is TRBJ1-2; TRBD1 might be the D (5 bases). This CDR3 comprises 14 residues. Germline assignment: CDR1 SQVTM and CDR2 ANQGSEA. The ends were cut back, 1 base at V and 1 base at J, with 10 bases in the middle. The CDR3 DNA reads TGCAGCGTTGAAGGACAGCTAAATAACTATGGCTACACCTTC. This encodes CSVEGQLNNYGYTF.

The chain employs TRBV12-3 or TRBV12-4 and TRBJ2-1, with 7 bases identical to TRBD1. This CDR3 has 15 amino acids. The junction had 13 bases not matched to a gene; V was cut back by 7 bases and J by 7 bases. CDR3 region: CASIPTGALGNEQFF. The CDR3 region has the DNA TGTGCCAGCATCCCTACAGGGGCCCTAGGGAATGAGCAGTTCTTC.

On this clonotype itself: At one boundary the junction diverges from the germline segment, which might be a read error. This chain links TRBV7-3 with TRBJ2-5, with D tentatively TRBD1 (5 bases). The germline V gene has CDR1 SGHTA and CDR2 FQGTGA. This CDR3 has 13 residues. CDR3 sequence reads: CASSPGYQETQYF. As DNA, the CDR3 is TGCGCCAGCAGCCCAGGGTACCAAGAGACCCAGTACTTC.

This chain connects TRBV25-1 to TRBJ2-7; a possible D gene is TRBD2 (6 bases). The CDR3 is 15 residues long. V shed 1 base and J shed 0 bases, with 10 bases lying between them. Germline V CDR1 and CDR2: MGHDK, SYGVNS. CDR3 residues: CASSESGGISYEQYF. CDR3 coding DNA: TGTGCCAGCAGTGAATCAGGAGGGATCTCCTACGAGCAGTACTTC.

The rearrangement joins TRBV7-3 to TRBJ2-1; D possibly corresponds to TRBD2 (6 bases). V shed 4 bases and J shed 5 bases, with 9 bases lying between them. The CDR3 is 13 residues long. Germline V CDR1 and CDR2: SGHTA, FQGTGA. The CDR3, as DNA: TGTGCCAGCAGCTCGGGACTTAACAATGAGCAGTTCTTC. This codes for CASSSGLNNEQFF.

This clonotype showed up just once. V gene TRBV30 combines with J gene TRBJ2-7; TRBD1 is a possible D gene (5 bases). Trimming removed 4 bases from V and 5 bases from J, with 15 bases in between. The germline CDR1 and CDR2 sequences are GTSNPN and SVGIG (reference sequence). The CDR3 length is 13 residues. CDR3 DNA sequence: TGTGCCTGGACTGGGTGGGGCGCAAACGAGCAGTACTTC. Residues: CAWTGWGANEQYF.

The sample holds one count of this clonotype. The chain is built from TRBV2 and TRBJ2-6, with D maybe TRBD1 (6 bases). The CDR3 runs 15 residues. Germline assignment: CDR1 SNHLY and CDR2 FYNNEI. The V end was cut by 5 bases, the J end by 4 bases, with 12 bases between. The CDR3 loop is CASSPQGAGANVLTF. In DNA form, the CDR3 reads TGTGCCAGCAGTCCACAGGGTGCCGGGGCCAACGTCCTGACTTTC.

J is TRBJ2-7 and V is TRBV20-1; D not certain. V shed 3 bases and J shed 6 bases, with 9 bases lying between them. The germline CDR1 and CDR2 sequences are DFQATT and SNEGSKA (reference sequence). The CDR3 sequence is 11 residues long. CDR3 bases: TGCAGTGCTAGCTCCGCTATCGAGCAGTACTTC. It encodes CSASSAIEQYF.

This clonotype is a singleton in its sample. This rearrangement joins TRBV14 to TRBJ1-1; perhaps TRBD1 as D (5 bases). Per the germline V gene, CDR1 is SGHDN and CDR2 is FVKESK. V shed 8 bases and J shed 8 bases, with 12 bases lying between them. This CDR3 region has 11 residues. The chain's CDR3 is CASRGRTEAFF. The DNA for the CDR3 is TGTGCCAGCCGGGGACGGACAGAAGCTTTCTTT.

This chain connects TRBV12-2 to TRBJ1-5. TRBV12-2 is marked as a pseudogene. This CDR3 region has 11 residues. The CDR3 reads CASPRYQPQHF. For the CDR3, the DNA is TGTGCAAGTCCCCGATATCAGCCCCAGCATTTT.

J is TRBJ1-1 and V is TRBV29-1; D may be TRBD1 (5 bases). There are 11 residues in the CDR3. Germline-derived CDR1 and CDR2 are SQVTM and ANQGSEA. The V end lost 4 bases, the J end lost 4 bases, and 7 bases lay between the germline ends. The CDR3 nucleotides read TGCAGCGTTGGGGGGACCACTGAAGCTTTCTTT. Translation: CSVGGTTEAFF. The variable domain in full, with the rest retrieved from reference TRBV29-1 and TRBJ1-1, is SAVISQKPSRDICQRGTSLTIQCQVDSQVTMMFWYRQQPGQSLTLIATANQGSEATYESGFVIDKFPISRPNLTFSTLTVSNMSPEDSSIYLCSVGGTTEAFFGQGTRLTVV.

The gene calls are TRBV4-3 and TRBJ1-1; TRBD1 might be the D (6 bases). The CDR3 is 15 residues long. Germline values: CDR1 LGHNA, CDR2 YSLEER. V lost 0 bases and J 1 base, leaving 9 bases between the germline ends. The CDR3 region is CASSQDGTQNTEAFF. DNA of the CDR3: TGCGCCAGCAGCCAAGACGGGACACAGAACACTGAAGCTTTCTTT.